Following are 2 T cell receptor beta chains from one sample sequenced in a study of CD8 T cells in Susac syndrome. With random hexamers, roughly 0.45 to 1 ug RNA was reverse transcribed. TCRdb fed the immunoSEQ multiplex PCR reads into MiXCR, producing one record per CDR3 protein. This sample has about 300,000 distinct CDR3 sequences; about 90% occur once, and the top ten carry more than 0.06%. The specimen sequenced was CD4+ T cells from PBMCs. The origin of the receptors is a human donor with multiple sclerosis.

The V call is TRBV27, the J call TRBJ2-1; 8 nucleotides align to TRBD1. V shed 4 bases, J shed 10 bases, and the junction held 9 bases outside the gene matches. The CDR3 extends over 14 amino acids. CDR1 is MNHEY, CDR2 SMNVEV, per germline (reference sequence). CDR3 residues: CASSSYGRDREQFF. The CDR3 nucleotides read TGTGCCAGCAGTTCATATGGCAGGGACAGGGAGCAGTTCTTC.

V gene TRBV10-2 combines with J gene TRBJ2-2; 9 nucleotides align to TRBD2. Germline values: CDR1 WSHSY, CDR2 SAAADI. The CDR3 sequence is 16 residues long. The junction had 7 bases not matched to a gene; V was cut back by 8 bases and J by 0 bases. CDR3 DNA sequence: TGCGCCAGCTTACCAGCGGGGGGTCCGAACACCGGGGAGCTGTTTTTT. Translating it yields CASLPAGGPNTGELFF.